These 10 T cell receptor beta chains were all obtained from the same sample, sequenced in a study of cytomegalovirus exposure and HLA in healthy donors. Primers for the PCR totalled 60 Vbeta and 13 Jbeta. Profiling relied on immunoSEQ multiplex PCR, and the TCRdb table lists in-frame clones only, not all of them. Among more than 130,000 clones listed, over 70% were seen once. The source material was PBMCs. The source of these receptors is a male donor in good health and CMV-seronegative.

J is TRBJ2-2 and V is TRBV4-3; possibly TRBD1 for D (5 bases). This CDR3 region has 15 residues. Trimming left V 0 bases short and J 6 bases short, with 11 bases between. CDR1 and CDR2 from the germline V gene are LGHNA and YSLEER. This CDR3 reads CASSQDPRGPGELFF. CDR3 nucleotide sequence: TGCGCCAGCAGCCAAGATCCAAGGGGTCCCGGGGAGCTGTTTTTT.

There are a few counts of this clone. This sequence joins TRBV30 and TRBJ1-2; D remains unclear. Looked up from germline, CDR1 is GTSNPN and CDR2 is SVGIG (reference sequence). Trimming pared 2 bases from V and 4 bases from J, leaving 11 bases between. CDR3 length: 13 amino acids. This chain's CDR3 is CAWSREKFYGYTF. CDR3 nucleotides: TGTGCCTGGAGTAGGGAGAAATTCTATGGCTACACCTTC.

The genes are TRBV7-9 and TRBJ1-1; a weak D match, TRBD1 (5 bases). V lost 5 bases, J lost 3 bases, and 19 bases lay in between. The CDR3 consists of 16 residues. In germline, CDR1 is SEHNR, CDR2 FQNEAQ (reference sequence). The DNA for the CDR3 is TGTGCCAGCAGCCCCTCGGGGGTCCAAATCTACACTGAAGCTTTCTTT. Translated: CASSPSGVQIYTEAFF.

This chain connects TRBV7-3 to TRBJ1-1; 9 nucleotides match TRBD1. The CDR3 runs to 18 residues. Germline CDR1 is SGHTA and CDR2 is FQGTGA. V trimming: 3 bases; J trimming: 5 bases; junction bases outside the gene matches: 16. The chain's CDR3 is CASSLGTGKGPSKTEAFF. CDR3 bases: TGTGCCAGCAGCTTGGGGACAGGGAAGGGTCCGAGTAAGACTGAAGCTTTCTTT. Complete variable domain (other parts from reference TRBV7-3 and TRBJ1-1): GAGVSQTPSNKVTEKGKYVELRCDPISGHTALYWYRQSLGQGPEFLIYFQGTGAADDSGLPNDRFFAVRPEGSVSTLKIQRTERGDSAVYLCASSLGTGKGPSKTEAFFGQGTRLTVV.

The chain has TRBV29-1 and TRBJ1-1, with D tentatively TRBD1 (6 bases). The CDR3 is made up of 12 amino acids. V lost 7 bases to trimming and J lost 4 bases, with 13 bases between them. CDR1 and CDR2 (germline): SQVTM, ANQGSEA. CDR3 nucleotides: TGCAGCGGTAGGGGAGGGGGCACTGAAGCTTTCTTT. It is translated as CSGRGGGTEAFF.

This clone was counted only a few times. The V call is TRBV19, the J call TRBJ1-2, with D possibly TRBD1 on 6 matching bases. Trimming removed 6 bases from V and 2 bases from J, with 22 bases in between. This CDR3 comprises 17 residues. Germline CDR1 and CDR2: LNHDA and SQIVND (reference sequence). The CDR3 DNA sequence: TGTGCCAGTAGGGTGGACCGACAGGCCACTACCAACTATGGCTACACCTTC. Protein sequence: CASRVDRQATTNYGYTF.

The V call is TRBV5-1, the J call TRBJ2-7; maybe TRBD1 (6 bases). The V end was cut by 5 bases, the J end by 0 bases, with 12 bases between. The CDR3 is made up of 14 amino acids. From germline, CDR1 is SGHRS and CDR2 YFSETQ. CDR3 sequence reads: CASRFRGRSYEQYF. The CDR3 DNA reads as TGCGCCAGCAGATTCAGGGGCCGCTCCTACGAGCAGTACTTC.

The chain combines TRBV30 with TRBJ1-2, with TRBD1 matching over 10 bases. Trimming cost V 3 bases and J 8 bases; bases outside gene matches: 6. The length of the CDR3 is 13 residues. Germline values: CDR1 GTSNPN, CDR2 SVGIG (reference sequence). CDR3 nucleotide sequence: TGTGCCTGGAGCCCAGGGACAGGGGAAGGCTACACCTTC. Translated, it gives CAWSPGTGEGYTF.

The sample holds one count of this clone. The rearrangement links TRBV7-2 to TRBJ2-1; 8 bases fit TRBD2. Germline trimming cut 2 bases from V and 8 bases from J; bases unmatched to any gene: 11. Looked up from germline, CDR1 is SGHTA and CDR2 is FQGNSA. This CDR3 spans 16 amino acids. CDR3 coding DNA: TGTGCCAGCAGCTTAAAGGCGGGAGGCTATGGGTATGAGCAGTTCTTC. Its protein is CASSLKAGGYGYEQFF.

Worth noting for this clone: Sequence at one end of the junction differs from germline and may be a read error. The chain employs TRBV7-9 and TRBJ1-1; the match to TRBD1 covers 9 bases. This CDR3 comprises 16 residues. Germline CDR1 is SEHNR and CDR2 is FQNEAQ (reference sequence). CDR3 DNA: TGTGCCAGCAGCTTAGGTGTGGGGACAGGGCCCACTCAAGCTTTCTTT. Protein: CASSLGVGTGPTQAFF.